The clone carrying this TCR beta chain was detected a few times. No antigen is known for it. Clones were read by immunoSEQ multiplex PCR, and TCRdb kept only the in-frame ones, dropping some. In the table there are around 340,000 clones, about 87% of which are singletons. Sample treatment: around 19 received Ad26.COV2.S at low or high dose, single or two shots; roughly five received placebo; per-sample allocation not given. Sampling occurred on day 63 after the first vaccine or placebo injection. This specimen belongs to a study of Ad26.COV2.S vaccination and SARS-CoV-2 variants. The wider study: Ad26.COV2.S was injected intramuscularly once or twice, 56 days apart. Notes on the study in general: Vaccine and placebo recipients had similar non-spike TCR breadth. Using TCR breadth and depth analyses may have led to underestimated total T cell responses.

Germline-derived CDR1 and CDR2 are LNHDA and SQIVND (reference sequence). CDR3 length: 16 residues. Trimming pared 3 bases from V and 2 bases from J, leaving 14 bases between. This receptor was identified in a person between 18 and 65 years old who received the Ad26.COV2.S COVID-19 vaccine or a placebo. The chain couples TRBV19 to TRBJ1-5, with D perhaps TRBD1 (5 bases). Source: peripheral blood, taken in a trial of Ad26.COV2.S vaccine versus placebo. The CDR3 coding sequence is TGTGCCAGTAGTATGATTACAGGAGGGGGCAATCAGCCCCAGCATTTT. Protein: CASSMITGGGNQPQHF.